These T cell receptor beta chains were read from a single sample in a study of Graves' ophthalmopathy and Graves' hyperthyroidism. A single record per CDR3 protein comes from TCRdb applying MiXCR to the multiplex PCR reads. The table records around 1.1 million distinct CDR3 sequences, approximately 35% of them present only once. The sample comprised peripheral blood or thyroid tissue (not recorded which). These receptors were taken from an adult man with Graves' hyperthyroidism. The CDR3 runs from the conserved cysteine through the conserved F or W. A D gene is named only where the DNA matches it firmly. Only some rows state a clone size, as once, few, many or a class for expanded clones.

j_gene: TRBJ2-5; len: 18; abundance: NA; d_gene: TRBD2; v_gene: TRBV20-1; CDR3nt: TGCAGTGCTAGCGCCGGCTCTAGCGGGGGATCGGCTAGGGAGGCCCAGTACTTC; CDR3aa: CSASAGSSGGSAREAQYF
j_gene: TRBJ2-7; len: 13; abundance: NA; d_gene: NA; v_gene: TRBV29-1; CDR3nt: TGCAGCGGCTCCCCGGGGCCTTCCTACGAGCAGTACTTC; CDR3aa: CSGSPGPSYEQYF
j_gene: TRBJ2-5; len: 14; abundance: few; d_gene: NA; v_gene: TRBV7-2; CDR3nt: TGTGCCATCCCAGCGGGGACAGCAAAAGAGACCCGGTACTTC; CDR3aa: CAIPAGTAKETRYF
j_gene: TRBJ1-4; len: 13; abundance: many; d_gene: NA; v_gene: TRBV15; CDR3nt: TGTGCCACCAGCCCACGATTGGCGGAAAAACTGTTTTTT; CDR3aa: CATSPRLAEKLFF
j_gene: TRBJ2-2; len: 13; abundance: few; d_gene: TRBD1; v_gene: TRBV30; CDR3nt: TGTGCCTGGAGCCAGGGGGCCACCGGGGAGCTGTTTTTT; CDR3aa: CAWSQGATGELFF
j_gene: TRBJ2-5; len: 16; abundance: NA; d_gene: TRBD2; v_gene: TRBV7-9; CDR3nt: TGTGCCAGCAGCCCCGACGGGACTAGCGGACAAGAGACCCAGTACTTC; CDR3aa: CASSPDGTSGQETQYF
j_gene: TRBJ2-2; len: 16; abundance: few; d_gene: TRBD2; v_gene: TRBV5-1; CDR3nt: TGCGCCAGCAGCTTGCTTAGCGCGGGGGTAATCGGGGAGCTGTTTTTT; CDR3aa: CASSLLSAGVIGELFF
j_gene: TRBJ2-5; len: 12; abundance: many; d_gene: NA; v_gene: TRBV29-1; CDR3nt: TGCAGCGCCGCGGGGGCAGGGGAGACCCAGTACTTC; CDR3aa: CSAAGAGETQYF
j_gene: TRBJ2-7; len: 16; abundance: NA; d_gene: TRBD1; v_gene: TRBV10-3; CDR3nt: TGTGCCATCAGTGGGGGGCCCGGGACAGGAGCCTACGAGCAGTACTTC; CDR3aa: CAISGGPGTGAYEQYF
j_gene: TRBJ1-3; len: 15; abundance: many; d_gene: TRBD1; v_gene: TRBV5-1; CDR3nt: TGTGCCAGCAGCTTAGGGACAGGGTCTGGAAACACCATATATTTT; CDR3aa: CASSLGTGSGNTIYF
j_gene: TRBJ1-5; len: 15; abundance: few; d_gene: TRBD1; v_gene: TRBV9; CDR3nt: TGTGCCAGCAGCGTTGGCGGGACAGTCAATCAGCCCCAGCATTTT; CDR3aa: CASSVGGTVNQPQHF
j_gene: TRBJ1-2; len: 13; abundance: few; d_gene: NA; v_gene: TRBV6-1; CDR3nt: TGTGCCAGCAGTGAACAGGGAGGTCGAGGCTACACCTTC; CDR3aa: CASSEQGGRGYTF
j_gene: TRBJ2-6; len: 14; abundance: NA; d_gene: TRBD1; v_gene: TRBV20-1; CDR3nt: TGCAGTGCTAGAGATCGCACAGGGGGCTTTGTTCGGACTTTC; CDR3aa: CSARDRTGGFVRTF
j_gene: TRBJ2-7; len: 16; abundance: many; d_gene: TRBD2; v_gene: TRBV29-1; CDR3nt: TGCAGCGTCTTTGGGAGGGAAGAAGGGGATGCCTACGAGCAGTACTTC; CDR3aa: CSVFGREEGDAYEQYF
j_gene: TRBJ2-5; len: 13; abundance: many; d_gene: NA; v_gene: TRBV9; CDR3nt: TGTGCCAGCAGCCTGGGCCCCCCGGAGACCCAGTACTTC; CDR3aa: CASSLGPPETQYF
j_gene: TRBJ1-2; len: 13; abundance: many; d_gene: TRBD1; v_gene: TRBV20-1; CDR3nt: TGCAGTGCCAACAACAGGGGTGCCTATGGCTACACCTTC; CDR3aa: CSANNRGAYGYTF
j_gene: TRBJ1-4; len: 15; abundance: few; d_gene: TRBD1; v_gene: TRBV5-1; CDR3nt: TGCGCCAGCAGCAGACAGGGTTTGAAGAATGAAAAACTGTTTTTT; CDR3aa: CASSRQGLKNEKLFF
j_gene: TRBJ2-2; len: 15; abundance: many; d_gene: NA; v_gene: TRBV10-3; CDR3nt: TGTGCCATCAGCGACCCTCGGGCTAGCACCGGGGAGCTGTTTTTT; CDR3aa: CAISDPRASTGELFF
j_gene: TRBJ2-5; len: 16; abundance: NA; d_gene: TRBD2; v_gene: TRBV29-1; CDR3nt: TGCAGCGTTGAAACGACCCGAGCGGGGAAAGAAGAGACCCAGTACTTC; CDR3aa: CSVETTRAGKEETQYF
j_gene: TRBJ1-4; len: 13; abundance: many; d_gene: NA; v_gene: TRBV19; CDR3nt: TGTGCCAGTAGTAGACGGGAGAATGAAAAACTGTTTTTT; CDR3aa: CASSRRENEKLFF
j_gene: TRBJ2-5; len: 15; abundance: many; d_gene: NA; v_gene: TRBV20-1; CDR3nt: TGCAGTGCTCCCACGTCGGCCCAGGCCCCAGCGCCCCAGTACTTC; CDR3aa: CSAPTSAQAPAPQYF
j_gene: TRBJ2-7; len: 14; abundance: many; d_gene: TRBD1; v_gene: TRBV20-1; CDR3nt: TGCAGTGCTAGAAGAACAGGGGCCCTCTACGAGCAGTACTTC; CDR3aa: CSARRTGALYEQYF
j_gene: TRBJ2-7; len: 15; abundance: once; d_gene: NA; v_gene: TRBV2; CDR3nt: TGTGCCAGCAGTGGCGATTCCGGGGTATTGGACGAGCAGTACTTC; CDR3aa: CASSGDSGVLDEQYF
j_gene: TRBJ2-7; len: 13; abundance: many; d_gene: TRBD1; v_gene: TRBV20-1; CDR3nt: TGCAGTGCTAGAGGGGACAGACCCTACGAGCAGTACTTC; CDR3aa: CSARGDRPYEQYF
j_gene: TRBJ1-6; len: 15; abundance: NA; d_gene: NA; v_gene: TRBV7-6; CDR3nt: TGTGCCAGCAGCCAGTGGAGGGGGAGTTCGGCACCCCTCCACTTT; CDR3aa: CASSQWRGSSAPLHF
j_gene: TRBJ2-5; len: 15; abundance: NA; d_gene: NA; v_gene: TRBV7-9; CDR3nt: TGTGCCAGCAGCTTAGAACGTGGGCCCCAAGAGACCCAGTACTTC; CDR3aa: CASSLERGPQETQYF
j_gene: TRBJ2-5; len: 14; abundance: NA; d_gene: NA; v_gene: TRBV6-2/TRBV6-3; CDR3nt: TGTGCCAGCAGAAAACAGGGATCCCAAGAGACCCAGTACTTC; CDR3aa: CASRKQGSQETQYF
j_gene: TRBJ1-4; len: 15; abundance: NA; d_gene: NA; v_gene: TRBV5-1; CDR3nt: TGCGCCAGCAGCTTGGTGGGGTCGACTAATGAAAAACTGTTTTTT; CDR3aa: CASSLVGSTNEKLFF
j_gene: TRBJ1-2; len: 15; abundance: many; d_gene: TRBD1; v_gene: TRBV14; CDR3nt: TGTGCCAGCAGCCAAGCGGCAGGGGGCAACTATGGCTACACCTTC; CDR3aa: CASSQAAGGNYGYTF